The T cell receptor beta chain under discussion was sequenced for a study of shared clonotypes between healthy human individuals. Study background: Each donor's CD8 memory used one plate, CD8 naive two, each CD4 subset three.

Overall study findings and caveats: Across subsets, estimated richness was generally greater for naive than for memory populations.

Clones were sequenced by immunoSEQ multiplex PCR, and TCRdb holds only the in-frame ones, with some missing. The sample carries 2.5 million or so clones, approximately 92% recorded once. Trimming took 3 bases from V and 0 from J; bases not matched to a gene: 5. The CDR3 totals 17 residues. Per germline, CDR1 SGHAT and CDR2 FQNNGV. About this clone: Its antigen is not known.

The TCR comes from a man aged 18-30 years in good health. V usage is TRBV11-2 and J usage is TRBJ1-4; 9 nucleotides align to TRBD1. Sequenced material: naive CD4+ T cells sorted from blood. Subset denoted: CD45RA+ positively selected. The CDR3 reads CASSFGQGLATNEKLFF. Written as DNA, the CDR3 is TGTGCCAGCAGCTTTGGACAGGGGCTCGCAACTAATGAAAAACTGTTTTTT. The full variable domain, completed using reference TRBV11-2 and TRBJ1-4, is EAGVAQSPRYKIIEKRQSVAFWCNPISGHATLYWYQQILGQGPKLLIQFQNNGVVDDSQLPKDRFSAERLKGVDSTLKIQPAKLEDSAVYLCASSFGQGLATNEKLFFGSGTQLSVL.